The clone carrying this T cell receptor (beta chain) was found a few times. The sample has other DNA sequences that encode this CDR3 too. Collected material from alopecia areata patients comprised lesional scalp punch biopsies and peripheral blood. The V gene's germline CDR1 is SQVTM and CDR2 ANQGSEA. V lost 6 bases to trimming and J lost 5 bases, with 10 bases between them. CDR3 length equals 11 residues. The source of the sample is a study of CD8+ T cells in alopecia areata. RNA, once extracted, was reverse transcribed into cDNA for use as the sequencing template. Assay: immunoSEQ multiplex PCR; the TCRdb copy retains only in-frame clones and omits some. The table records about 98,000 clones, around 44% of them present only once.

V and J are TRBV29-1 and TRBJ2-5; tentative D call: TRBD1 (6 bases). The sequence derives from a human donor with alopecia areata. The specimen was CD4+ T cells sorted from blood. The CDR3 loop reads CSVTGLETQYF. CDR3 in DNA: TGCAGCGTCACAGGGTTGGAGACCCAGTACTTC.